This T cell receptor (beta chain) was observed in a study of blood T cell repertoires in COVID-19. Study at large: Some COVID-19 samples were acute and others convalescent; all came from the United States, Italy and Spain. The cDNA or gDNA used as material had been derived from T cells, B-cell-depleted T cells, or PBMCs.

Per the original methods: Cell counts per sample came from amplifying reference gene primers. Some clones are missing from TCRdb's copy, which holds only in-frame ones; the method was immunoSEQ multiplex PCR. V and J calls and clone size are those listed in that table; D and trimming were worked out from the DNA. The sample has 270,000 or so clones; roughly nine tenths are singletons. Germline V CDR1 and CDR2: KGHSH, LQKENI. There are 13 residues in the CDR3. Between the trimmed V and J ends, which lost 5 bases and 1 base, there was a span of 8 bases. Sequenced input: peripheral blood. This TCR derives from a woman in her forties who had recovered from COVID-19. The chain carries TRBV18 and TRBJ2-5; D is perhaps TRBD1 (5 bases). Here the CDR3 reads CASSSQGQETQYF. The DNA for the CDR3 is TGTGCCAGCTCATCGCAGGGCCAAGAGACCCAGTACTTC.